This TCR beta chain was sequenced during a study of T cell responses to AZD1222 COVID-19 vaccine. Sequencing was performed with immunoSEQ multiplex PCR; in TCRdb, only in-frame clones are kept and a portion is missing. Here the sample spans some 150,000 clones, about 90% being singletons. Trimming took off 1 base at V and 1 base at J, with 13 bases between the two ends. The length of the CDR3 is 16 residues. Germline V gene lookup returns CDR1 LNHNV and CDR2 YYDKDF (reference sequence). The starting material was peripheral blood, obtained on day 0 of AZD1222 vaccination. The clonotype originates from an adult in good health. The rearrangement uses TRBV15 and TRBJ1-1, with D perhaps matching TRBD1 (6 bases). In nucleotides, the CDR3 is TGTGCCACCAGCAGAGGGTTCGGGGGGCCGAACACTGAAGCTTTCTTT. Its translation is CATSRGFGGPNTEAFF.